This T cell receptor (beta chain) was obtained from a study of early T cells in non-severe SARS-CoV-2 infection. J gave up 0 bases and V 1 base, and 4 bases lay outside the gene matches. The CDR3 has 16 amino acids. In germline, CDR1 is DFQATT, CDR2 SNEGSKA (reference sequence). TCRdb recomputed calls from the 5' RACE reads with MiXCR, one row per CDR3 protein. The table includes 64,000 or so distinct CDR3 sequences, roughly 10% detected once. The specimen was whole blood, collected at baseline. The J gene is TRBJ2-1, the V gene TRBV20-1; 9 bases are shared with TRBD1. This TCR came from an adult who was a healthcare worker with PCR-confirmed SARS-CoV-2 infection or an uninfected control (not recorded which). The CDR3 protein is CSARGGTGSSYNEQFF. In DNA form, the CDR3 reads TGCAGTGCTAGAGGGGGGACAGGGAGCTCCTACAATGAGCAGTTCTTC.